A selection of T cell receptor beta chains follows, all from one sample in a study of identical twins. TCRdb ran MiXCR on the 5' RACE reads and lists one entry per CDR3 protein. Of approximately 530,000 distinct CDR3 sequences in the sample, under 25% were seen once. The data were also submitted as part of a second study, on yellow fever vaccine responses in identical twins.

Sample: CD4+ T cells sorted from blood. Receptors originate from a woman under 30 in good health. Both conserved end residues are part of each CDR3. A D gene is named only where the DNA matches it firmly. The size field is filled for only some rows; it gives once, few, many or a size class.

v_gene	abundance	d_gene	j_gene	CDR3aa	CDR3nt
TRBV29-1	NA	NA	TRBJ2-1	CSVIWGAGYNEQFF	TGCAGCGTCATATGGGGGGCTGGCTACAATGAGCAGTTCTTC
TRBV29-1	NA	TRBD2	TRBJ2-3	CSVEESGNTQYF	TGCAGCGTTGAAGAGAGCGGGAATACGCAGTATTTT
TRBV6-1	few	TRBD2	TRBJ2-2	CASSPSSLAGNTGELFF	TGTGCCAGCAGCCCCTCCTCTCTAGCGGGTAACACCGGGGAGCTGTTTTTT
TRBV7-9	NA	NA	TRBJ1-5	CASQPYQPQHF	TGTGCCAGCCAACCGTATCAGCCCCAGCATTTT
TRBV3-1	NA	TRBD2	TRBJ2-2	CASSQRAGVDTGELFF	TGTGCCAGCAGCCAGAGAGCGGGGGTCGACACCGGGGAGCTGTTTTTT
TRBV11-2	NA	NA	TRBJ1-6	CASSLASYNSPLHF	TGTGCCAGCAGCTTGGCCTCCTATAATTCACCCCTCCACTTT
TRBV20-1	NA	NA	TRBJ2-5	CSASGSEETQYF	TGCAGTGCTAGTGGTAGCGAGGAGACCCAGTACTTC
TRBV12-3/TRBV12-4	few	NA	TRBJ2-2	CASSPRGLNTGELFF	TGTGCCAGCAGCCCACGTGGGCTGAACACCGGGGAGCTGTTTTTT
TRBV7-8	many	TRBD2	TRBJ2-5	CASSQTSGQETQYF	TGTGCCAGCAGCCAGACTAGCGGCCAAGAGACCCAGTACTTC
TRBV20-1	NA	NA	TRBJ2-3	CSALALTDTQYF	TGCAGTGCATTAGCGTTGACAGATACGCAGTATTTT
TRBV20-1	NA	TRBD2	TRBJ2-3	CSARLAGGNTDTQYF	TGCAGTGCTCGTCTAGCGGGAGGGAACACAGATACGCAGTATTTT
TRBV5-1	few	TRBD1	TRBJ2-5	CASRQGEETQYF	TGCGCCAGCAGACAGGGGGAAGAGACCCAGTACTTC
TRBV14	NA	NA	TRBJ2-7	CASSQKAGGGTYEQYF	TGTGCCAGCAGCCAAAAGGCGGGTGGGGGAACCTACGAGCAGTACTTC
TRBV12-3/TRBV12-4	many	TRBD2	TRBJ2-1	CASSFAGGSYNEQFF	TGTGCCAGCAGTTTTGCGGGGGGCTCCTACAATGAGCAGTTCTTC
TRBV12-3/TRBV12-4	NA	TRBD1	TRBJ1-2	CASSLGRDSQKGGYTF	TGTGCCAGCAGTTTAGGGCGGGACAGTCAGAAGGGTGGCTACACCTTC
TRBV12-3/TRBV12-4	NA	TRBD2	TRBJ2-1	CASSGTSGGVEQFF	TGTGCCAGCAGTGGGACTAGCGGGGGGGTGGAGCAGTTCTTC
TRBV3-1	few	TRBD2	TRBJ2-1	CASSPGTSGSLGQFF	TGTGCCAGCAGTCCCGGGACTAGCGGGAGTCTAGGGCAGTTCTTC
TRBV10-3	few	TRBD2	TRBJ2-3	CAIRNLAGGTRTDTQYF	TGTGCCATCAGGAACCTAGCGGGAGGGACGCGCACAGATACGCAGTATTTT
TRBV12-3/TRBV12-4	NA	NA	TRBJ1-1	CASRPDWNTEAFF	TGTGCCAGCAGGCCGGATTGGAACACTGAAGCTTTCTTT
TRBV12-3/TRBV12-4	NA	TRBD1	TRBJ2-3	CASSFLGTGGRGTDTQYF	TGTGCCAGCAGTTTTCTGGGGACAGGGGGCAGGGGCACAGATACGCAGTATTTT
TRBV11-1	many	TRBD2	TRBJ2-1	CASSLARTSEHPWGEQFF	TGTGCCAGCAGCTTAGCTAGGACTAGCGAACACCCCTGGGGTGAGCAGTTCTTC
TRBV7-9	few	NA	TRBJ1-2	CASSSENTF	TGTGCCAGCAGCTCGGAGAACACCTTC
TRBV5-1	many	NA	TRBJ2-7	CASSLGSPKTYEQYF	TGCGCCAGCAGCTTGGGTTCACCGAAGACCTACGAGCAGTACTTC
TRBV5-1	NA	NA	TRBJ2-1	CASSLGTLNEQFF	TGCGCCAGCAGCTTGGGGACTTTAAATGAGCAGTTCTTC
TRBV23-1	NA	NA	TRBJ2-5	CASSQFREGCISGSFCETQYF	TGCGCCAGCAGTCAATTCCGAGAGGGTTGTATTTCAGGGTCCTTCTGTGAGACCCAGTACTTC
TRBV10-3	NA	TRBD2	TRBJ2-7	CAIRTSDHYEQYF	TGTGCCATCAGGACTAGCGATCACTACGAGCAGTACTTC
TRBV7-9	NA	TRBD2	TRBJ2-4	CASSPSGAAKNIQYF	TGTGCCAGCAGCCCTAGCGGGGCGGCCAAAAACATTCAGTACTTC
TRBV5-4	NA	NA	TRBJ1-4	CASSPSGVREKLFF	TGTGCCAGCAGCCCTAGTGGGGTGAGGGAAAAACTGTTTTTT
TRBV7-9	few	TRBD1	TRBJ1-1	CASSFTEGTGIEAFF	TGTGCCAGCAGCTTTACGGAGGGGACAGGGATTGAAGCTTTCTTT
TRBV5-1	NA	TRBD1	TRBJ1-4	CASSVVPGQGTANEKLFF	TGCGCCAGCAGCGTCGTCCCGGGACAGGGTACGGCTAATGAAAAACTGTTTTTT
TRBV20-1	many	NA	TRBJ1-2	CSARDQMGRTYGYTF	TGCAGTGCTAGAGATCAGATGGGCCGGACCTATGGCTACACCTTC
TRBV13	few	TRBD1	TRBJ2-4	CASSPDPYRTGGDVDKNIQYF	TGTGCCAGCAGCCCGGACCCTTACCGGACAGGGGGCGACGTGGACAAAAACATTCAGTACTTC
TRBV4-1	NA	NA	TRBJ2-1	CASSQTFRDHNEQFF	TGCGCCAGCAGCCAAACTTTTCGGGACCACAATGAGCAGTTCTTC
TRBV29-1	NA	NA	TRBJ2-2	CSGGQNTGELFF	TGCAGCGGGGGACAGAACACCGGGGAGCTGTTTTTT
TRBV4-1	few	TRBD1	TRBJ1-1	CASSQPDRGTEAFF	TGCGCCAGCAGCCAACCTGACAGGGGCACTGAAGCTTTCTTT
TRBV15	NA	TRBD1	TRBJ2-1	CATSSSGTGGWVQFF	TGTGCCACCAGCAGTTCCGGGACAGGGGGCTGGGTGCAGTTCTTC
TRBV11-2	few	NA	TRBJ2-1	CASSLGTGTNEQFF	TGTGCCAGCAGCTTAGGAACAGGGACCAATGAGCAGTTCTTC
TRBV5-6	many	NA	TRBJ2-1	CASSLGASISVSYNEQFF	TGTGCCAGCAGCTTGGGGGCTAGCATCTCGGTCTCCTACAATGAGCAGTTCTTC
TRBV12-3/TRBV12-4	NA	NA	TRBJ2-7	CASSLGLGVYEQYF	TGTGCCAGCAGCCTGGGACTGGGAGTTTACGAGCAGTACTTC
TRBV7-9	many	NA	TRBJ1-1	CASSFQGPNTEAFF	TGTGCCAGCAGCTTTCAGGGCCCGAACACTGAAGCTTTCTTT
TRBV28	few	TRBD2	TRBJ2-1	CASRMDGGAYYNEQFF	TGTGCCAGCAGGATGGACGGGGGGGCATACTACAATGAGCAGTTCTTC
TRBV2	NA	NA	TRBJ1-5	CASSVNGAGNQPQHF	TGTGCCAGCAGTGTAAACGGGGCCGGCAATCAGCCCCAGCATTTT
TRBV11-1	few	TRBD2	TRBJ2-1	CASSSGFLAGGPPNEQFF	TGTGCCAGCAGCTCGGGATTTTTAGCGGGAGGGCCCCCCAATGAGCAGTTCTTC
TRBV12-3/TRBV12-4	few	NA	TRBJ1-1	CASSVSATPEAFF	TGTGCCAGCAGTGTTAGTGCGACACCCGAAGCTTTCTTT
TRBV5-1	many	TRBD1	TRBJ2-1	CASSPMTGSSSYNEQFF	TGCGCCAGCAGCCCGATGACAGGGTCAAGCTCCTACAATGAGCAGTTCTTC
TRBV9	NA	NA	TRBJ1-4	CASSTHLDFNEKLFF	TGTGCCAGCAGCACCCATTTAGATTTTAATGAAAAACTGTTTTTT
TRBV5-1	many	NA	TRBJ2-5	CASSLNAETQYF	TGCGCCAGCAGCTTGAATGCAGAGACCCAGTACTTC